These T cell receptor beta chains were read from a single sample in a study of OX40 agonist ivuxolimab in advanced cancers. Clones were read by immunoSEQ multiplex PCR, and TCRdb kept only the in-frame ones, dropping some. The table includes approximately 76,000 clones, 92% detected once. Sequenced here: CD4+ or CD8+ T cells sorted from blood, sampled in a trial of the OX40 agonist ivuxolimab. The receptors originated from an adult with an advanced solid tumor such as melanoma, head and neck, liver or kidney cancer. The CDR3 runs from the conserved cysteine through the conserved F or W. The D gene is left open where the match is weak. Clone sizes are given selectively: once, few, many, or a class where the clone is expanded.

CDR3,DNA,D,J,size,V
CASSQDRAVNNEQFF,TGCGCCAGCAGCCAAGATCGGGCGGTAAACAATGAGCAGTTCTTC,.,TRBJ2-1,.,TRBV4-3
CASSQWEESPLHF,TGTGCCAGCAGCCAGTGGGAGGAGTCACCCCTCCACTTT,.,TRBJ1-6,.,TRBV7-9
CASSYWGGYEQYF,TGTGCCAGCAGTTACTGGGGGGGCTACGAGCAGTACTTC,TRBD2,TRBJ2-7,.,TRBV6-5
CASSEGTSGDHTQYF,TGCGCCAGCAGCGAAGGGACTAGCGGGGATCATACGCAGTATTTT,TRBD2,TRBJ2-3,.,TRBV10-1
CASSTGVSSGNTIYF,TGTGCCAGCAGCACGGGGGTAAGCTCTGGAAACACCATATATTTT,.,TRBJ1-3,.,TRBV5-6
CASSIDREGLGEKLFF,TGTGCCAGTAGTATAGATCGTGAGGGGTTGGGAGAAAAACTGTTTTTT,.,TRBJ1-4,.,TRBV19
CASSHRLDHEQYF,TGCGCCAGCAGCCACCGCTTGGATCACGAGCAGTACTTC,.,TRBJ2-7,once,TRBV4-1
CAIRPTGQGYEQYF,TGTGCCATCAGGCCCACCGGACAGGGCTACGAGCAGTACTTC,TRBD1,TRBJ2-7,.,TRBV10-3
CASSLSGVVSYNEQFF,TGTGCCAGCAGTTTATCCGGGGTAGTCTCCTACAATGAGCAGTTCTTC,.,TRBJ2-1,.,TRBV27
CASRTSGGAPDTQYF,TGTGCCAGCCGGACTAGCGGGGGGGCCCCAGATACGCAGTATTTT,TRBD2,TRBJ2-3,.,TRBV7-9
CASSPRLAGGPNNEQFF,TGTGCTAGCAGCCCCCGACTAGCGGGGGGCCCTAACAATGAGCAGTTCTTC,TRBD2,TRBJ2-1,.,TRBV7-7
CASSLGLPLYGYTF,TGTGCCAGCAGCTTGGGCCTACCCCTATATGGCTACACCTTC,.,TRBJ1-2,few,TRBV13
CARALERYEQYF,TGTGCCAGAGCACTAGAACGTTACGAGCAGTACTTC,.,TRBJ2-7,.,TRBV6-4
CASSPIGTNLYNEQFF,TGTGCCAGCTCACCAATAGGGACAAACCTCTACAATGAGCAGTTCTTC,.,TRBJ2-1,.,TRBV18
CASSPLQAGELFF,TGTGCCAGCAGCCCGCTTCAGGCCGGGGAGCTGTTTTTT,.,TRBJ2-2,.,TRBV4-2
CASSLGQGYSYEQYF,TGCGCCAGCAGCTTGGGACAGGGGTATTCCTACGAGCAGTACTTC,TRBD1,TRBJ2-7,.,TRBV5-1
CASSDSTSADTQYF,TGTGCCAGCAGTGACTCGACTAGCGCAGATACGCAGTATTTT,TRBD2,TRBJ2-3,once,TRBV6-4
CAWSSIRVVAYEQYF,TGTGCCTGGAGTTCGATCCGAGTGGTAGCCTACGAGCAGTACTTC,.,TRBJ2-7,.,TRBV30
CASSVAKGERSSYNEQFF,TGTGCCAGCAGCGTAGCTAAGGGGGAACGGAGCTCCTACAATGAGCAGTTCTTC,.,TRBJ2-1,.,TRBV9
CAIGTEETQYF,TGTGCCATCGGGACAGAAGAGACCCAGTACTTC,TRBD1,TRBJ2-5,.,TRBV2
CASSHFQTGVLGETQYF,TGCGCCAGCAGCCACTTCCAGACAGGGGTTTTAGGAGAGACCCAGTACTTC,TRBD1,TRBJ2-5,.,TRBV4-3
CASSGVVAGLETQYF,TGTGCCAGCAGTGGGGTGGTAGCGGGGCTAGAGACCCAGTACTTC,TRBD2,TRBJ2-5,.,TRBV2